This TCR beta chain was captured in a study of T cell responses to AZD1222 COVID-19 vaccine. Study-level findings and limits: Baseline serostatus was positive in only five to seven AZD1222 recipients. No day 14 peak samples; only post-peak repertoires were characterized. Spike-specific TCR breadth rose after two AZD1222 doses, and depth rose as well.

This clone occurred a few times. Its antigen is unknown. In germline, CDR1 is LGHNA, CDR2 YSLEER. The CDR3 is made up of 15 amino acids. Deletions cut 1 base from V and 3 bases from J, with 13 bases between. Some clones are missing from TCRdb's copy, which holds only in-frame ones; the method was immunoSEQ multiplex PCR. Of 110,000 or so clones listed, more than 70% were seen once; the top ten hold approximately 6.9%. This sequence was found in an adult who received the AZD1222 COVID-19 vaccine. This chain links TRBV4-3 with TRBJ2-7; D is unresolved. The specimen was peripheral blood, collected 28 days after the second AZD1222 dose. The CDR3: CASSQAPPGHYEQYF. DNA of the CDR3: TGCGCCAGCAGCCAAGCTCCCCCGGGTCACTACGAGCAGTACTTC.